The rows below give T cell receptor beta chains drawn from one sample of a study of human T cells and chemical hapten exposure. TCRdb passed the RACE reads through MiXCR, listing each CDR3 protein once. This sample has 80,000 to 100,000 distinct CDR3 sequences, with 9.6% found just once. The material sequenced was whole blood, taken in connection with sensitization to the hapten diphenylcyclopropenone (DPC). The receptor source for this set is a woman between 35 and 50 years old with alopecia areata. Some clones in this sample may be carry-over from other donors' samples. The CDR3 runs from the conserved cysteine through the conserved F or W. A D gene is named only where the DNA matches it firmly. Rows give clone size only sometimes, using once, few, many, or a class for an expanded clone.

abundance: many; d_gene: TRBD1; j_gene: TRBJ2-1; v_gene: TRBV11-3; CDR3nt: TGTGCCAGCAGCTTAGGGGGACAGTCTTACAATGAGCAGTTCTTC; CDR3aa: CASSLGGQSYNEQFF
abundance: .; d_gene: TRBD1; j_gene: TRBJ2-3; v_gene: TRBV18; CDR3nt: TGTGCCAGCTCACCACCGACAGGGGTGCGAGATACGCAGTATTTT; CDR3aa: CASSPPTGVRDTQYF
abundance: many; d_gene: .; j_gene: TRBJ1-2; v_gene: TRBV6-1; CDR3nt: TGTGCCAGCAGTGAATGGGGGACTTTGAACTATGGCTACACCTTC; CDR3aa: CASSEWGTLNYGYTF
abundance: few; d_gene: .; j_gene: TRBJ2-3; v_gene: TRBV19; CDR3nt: TGTGCCAGCGGGACCCGCACAGATACGCAGTATTTT; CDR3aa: CASGTRTDTQYF
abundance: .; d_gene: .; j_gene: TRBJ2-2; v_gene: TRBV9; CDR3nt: TGTGCCAGCGGGAACACCGGGGAGCTGTTTTTT; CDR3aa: CASGNTGELFF
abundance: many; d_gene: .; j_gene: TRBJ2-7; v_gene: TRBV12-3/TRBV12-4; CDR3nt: TGTGCCAGCAGTCGGGGCGGAGCCTACGAGCAGTACTTC; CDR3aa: CASSRGGAYEQYF
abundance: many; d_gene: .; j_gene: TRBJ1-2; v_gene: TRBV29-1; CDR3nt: TGCAGCGCCGCGCAGGGCCCCTATGGCTACACCTTC; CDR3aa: CSAAQGPYGYTF
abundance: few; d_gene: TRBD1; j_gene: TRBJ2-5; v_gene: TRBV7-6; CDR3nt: TGTGCCAGCAGCCTGGATCAGGGGGTTAAAGAGACCCAGTACTTC; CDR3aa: CASSLDQGVKETQYF
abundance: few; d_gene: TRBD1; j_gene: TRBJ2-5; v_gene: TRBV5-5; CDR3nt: TGTGCCAGCAGCTTAGGGACAGGGGGCGCAGAGACCCAGTACTTC; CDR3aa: CASSLGTGGAETQYF
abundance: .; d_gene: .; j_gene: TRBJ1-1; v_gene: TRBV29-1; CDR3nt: TGCAGCGTTTACGCGGGGGTAATGAACACTGAAGCTTTCTTT; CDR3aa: CSVYAGVMNTEAFF
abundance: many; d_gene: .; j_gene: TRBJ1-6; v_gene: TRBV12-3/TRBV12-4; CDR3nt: TGTGCCAGCAGCTCAGCGACCGGTTCACCCCTCCACTTT; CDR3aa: CASSSATGSPLHF
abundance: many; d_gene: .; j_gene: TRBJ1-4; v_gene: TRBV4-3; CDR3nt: TGCGCCAGCAGCCAAGATAGAGGGCAGGGGAACGAAAAACTGTTTTTT; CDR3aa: CASSQDRGQGNEKLFF
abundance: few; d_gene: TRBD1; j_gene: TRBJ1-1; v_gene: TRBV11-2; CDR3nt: TGTGCCAGCAGCGCATACCCTAGGACAGGGGTGACTGAAGCTTTCTTT; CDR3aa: CASSAYPRTGVTEAFF
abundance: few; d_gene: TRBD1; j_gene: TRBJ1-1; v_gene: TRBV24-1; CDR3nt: TGTGCCACCAGCGAAGGACAGGATGACACTGAAGCTTTCTTT; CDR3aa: CATSEGQDDTEAFF
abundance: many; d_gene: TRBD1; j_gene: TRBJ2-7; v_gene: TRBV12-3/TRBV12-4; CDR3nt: TGTGCCAGCTCATCGCCGGGACAGTTCTACGAGCAGTACTTC; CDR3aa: CASSSPGQFYEQYF
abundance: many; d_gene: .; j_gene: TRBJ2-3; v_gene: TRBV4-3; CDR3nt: TGCGCCAGCAGCCAAGTTGTCGGGCCTCCCACAGATACGCAGTATTTT; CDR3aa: CASSQVVGPPTDTQYF
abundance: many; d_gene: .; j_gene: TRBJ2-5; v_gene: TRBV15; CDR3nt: TGTGCCACCAGCCGAGGACACGCCCAAGAGACCCAGTACTTC; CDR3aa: CATSRGHAQETQYF
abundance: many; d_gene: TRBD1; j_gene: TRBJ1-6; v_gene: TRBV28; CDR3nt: TGTGCCAGCAGTTCACCCGGACAGGGAGTAACGTCACCCCTCCACTTT; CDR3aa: CASSSPGQGVTSPLHF
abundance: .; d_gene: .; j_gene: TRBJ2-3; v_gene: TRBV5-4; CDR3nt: TGTGCCAGCAGCTCAGGGGGGGCGCGGGGAGATACGCAGTATTTT; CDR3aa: CASSSGGARGDTQYF
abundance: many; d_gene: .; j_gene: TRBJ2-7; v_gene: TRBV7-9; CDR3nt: TGTGCCAGCAGCTTAGGGGGGACGGACGGTACCTACGAGCAGTACTTC; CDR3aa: CASSLGGTDGTYEQYF
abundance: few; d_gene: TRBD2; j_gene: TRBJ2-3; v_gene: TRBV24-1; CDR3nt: TGTGCCACCAATCCAGCGGGGGATAGCACAGATACGCAGTATTTT; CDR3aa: CATNPAGDSTDTQYF
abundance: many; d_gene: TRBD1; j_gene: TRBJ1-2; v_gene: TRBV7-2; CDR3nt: TGTGCCAGCAGCTTAGGGACGGACAGGGCTATCACCTTC; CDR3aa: CASSLGTDRAITF
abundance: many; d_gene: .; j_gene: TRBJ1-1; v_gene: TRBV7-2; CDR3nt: TGTGCCAGCAGCGCCCGTAAAATTGGTACTGAAGCTTTCTTT; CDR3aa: CASSARKIGTEAFF
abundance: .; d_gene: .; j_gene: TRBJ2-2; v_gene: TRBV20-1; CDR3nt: TGCAGTGCTAGAACTCCTGGAGGGGGTAACACCGGGGAGCTGTTTTTT; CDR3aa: CSARTPGGGNTGELFF
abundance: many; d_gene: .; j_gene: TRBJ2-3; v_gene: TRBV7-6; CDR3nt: TGTGCCAGCAGCTTTGGATCCTTAACCACAGATACGCAGTATTTT; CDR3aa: CASSFGSLTTDTQYF
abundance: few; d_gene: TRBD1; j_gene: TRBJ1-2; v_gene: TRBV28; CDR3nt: TGTGCCAGCAGCCCAGGGGGCCGGGATCCTGGCTACACCTTC; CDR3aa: CASSPGGRDPGYTF
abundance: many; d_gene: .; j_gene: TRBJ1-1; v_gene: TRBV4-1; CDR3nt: TGCGCCAGCAGCTCAACCCCTGACCTCCAGTCGGGGGACACTGAAGCTTTCTTT; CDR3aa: CASSSTPDLQSGDTEAFF
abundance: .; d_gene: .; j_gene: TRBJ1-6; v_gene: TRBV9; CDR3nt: TGTGCCAGCAGCGGGGCAGGCAACGGTTCACCCCTCCACTTT; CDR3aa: CASSGAGNGSPLHF
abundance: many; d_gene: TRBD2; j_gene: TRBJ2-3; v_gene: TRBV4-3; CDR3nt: TGCGCCAGCAGCCAAGACGAGCGGGGGGATCGCACAGATACGCAGTATTTT; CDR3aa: CASSQDERGDRTDTQYF
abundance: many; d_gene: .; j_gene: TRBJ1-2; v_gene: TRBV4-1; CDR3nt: TGCGCCAGCAGCCAGGGCCAACTACCTGGGGGCTACACCTTC; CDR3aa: CASSQGQLPGGYTF
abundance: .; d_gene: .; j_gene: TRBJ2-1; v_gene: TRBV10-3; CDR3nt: TGTGCCATCAGTGAGACCAGGGCCAGCTCCTACAATGAGCAGTTCTTC; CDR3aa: CAISETRASSYNEQFF
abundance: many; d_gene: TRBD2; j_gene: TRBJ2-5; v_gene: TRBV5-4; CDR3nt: TGTGCCAGCAGCGCCACCCCCAGCGGGGGCTCCTCTATAGAGACCCAGTACTTC; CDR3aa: CASSATPSGGSSIETQYF
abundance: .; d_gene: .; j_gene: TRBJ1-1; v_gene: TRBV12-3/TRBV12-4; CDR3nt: TGTGCCAGCAGCCAGGGACCGAACACTGAAGCTTTCTTT; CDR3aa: CASSQGPNTEAFF
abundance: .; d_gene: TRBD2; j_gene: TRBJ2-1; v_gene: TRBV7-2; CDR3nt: TGTGCCAGCAGCTTCGCCTCCTGGCTAGCGGGGGGGCAAGGGTCCCGAAAATACAATGAGCAGTTCTTC; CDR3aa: CASSFASWLAGGQGSRKYNEQFF
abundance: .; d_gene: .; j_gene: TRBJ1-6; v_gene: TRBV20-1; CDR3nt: TGCAGTGTAAGGCCACAGGCCAATTCACCCCTCCACTTT; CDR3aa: CSVRPQANSPLHF
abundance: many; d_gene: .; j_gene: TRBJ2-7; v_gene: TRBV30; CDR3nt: TGTGCCTGGATAAAATTGGGGGGTAGCTCCTACGAGCAGTACTTC; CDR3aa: CAWIKLGGSSYEQYF
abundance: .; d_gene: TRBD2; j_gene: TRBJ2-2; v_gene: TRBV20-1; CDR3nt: TGCAGTGCTAGAGTGGTAGCGGGGGCCCCTAACACCGGGGAGCTGTTTTTT; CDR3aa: CSARVVAGAPNTGELFF
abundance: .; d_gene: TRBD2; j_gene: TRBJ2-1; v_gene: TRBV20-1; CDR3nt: TGCAGTCCGGAAGGGAGCGGGGGGGCTGGTGGTAGCTCCTACAATGAGCAGTTCTTC; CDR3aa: CSPEGSGGAGGSSYNEQFF
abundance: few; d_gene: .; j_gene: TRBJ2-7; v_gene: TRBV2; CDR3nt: TGTGCCAGCAGTGGGGACAACTACGAGCAGTACTTC; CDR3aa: CASSGDNYEQYF
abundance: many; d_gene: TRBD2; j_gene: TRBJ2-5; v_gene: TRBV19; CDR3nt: TGTGCCAGTACCCGGCGGGGGTTCGGAGAGACCCAGTACTTC; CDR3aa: CASTRRGFGETQYF